Shown below are 27 T cell receptor beta chains from a single sample sequenced in a study of PD-1 blockade in classical Hodgkin lymphoma. The time point: cycle 4 day 1 (C4D1), after less than 7 weeks of nivolumab. Every one of the patients relapsed after autologous stem cell transplantation (brentuximab vedotin exposure was variable). Magnetic depletion of non-target cells from thawed PBMCs yielded purified CD8+ T cells. Clones were sequenced by immunoSEQ multiplex PCR, and TCRdb holds only the in-frame ones, with some missing. Of about 9,800 clones in the sample, over 65% were seen once. The source was CD8+ T cells from blood, collected before the fourth cycle of nivolumab. These receptors all stem from a human donor with classical Hodgkin lymphoma.

CDR3 amino acids: CATPGQEDNEQFF. The DNA for the CDR3 is TGTGCCACCCCGGGACAGGAAGACAATGAGCAGTTCTTC. V usage is TRBV2 and J usage is TRBJ2-1; 8 positions agree with TRBD1. The CDR3 has 13 amino acids. CDR1 SNHLY and CDR2 FYNNEI come from the germline V gene. Unmatched junction bases numbered 7, after V lost 10 bases and J lost 5 bases.

The chain uses TRBV6-1 and TRBJ2-7; 10 bases agree with TRBD1. CDR1 and CDR2 from the germline V gene are MNHNS and SASEGT. J lost 1 base, V lost 5 bases, and 5 bases had no gene match. This CDR3 spans 15 amino acids. This chain's CDR3 is CASSLGQGNSYEQYF. DNA of the CDR3: TGTGCCAGCAGTTTGGGACAGGGGAATTCCTACGAGCAGTACTTC.

The genes are TRBV7-8 and TRBJ2-7; D is tentatively TRBD1 or TRBD2 (5 bases each). The length of the CDR3 is 16 residues. From germline, CDR1 is SGHVS and CDR2 FQNEAQ. V gave up 1 base and J gave up 0 bases, with 13 bases separating them. The CDR3 sequence: CASSLVSGPSSYEQYF. CDR3 nucleotide sequence: TGTGCCAGCAGCTTAGTCTCGGGGCCCTCCTCCTACGAGCAGTACTTC.

The chain combines TRBV9 with TRBJ1-1, with 12 nucleotides matching TRBD1. The junction had 8 bases not matched to a gene; V was cut back by 3 bases and J by 2 bases. The CDR3 contains 17 residues. Per germline, CDR1 SGDLS and CDR2 YYNGEE. Here the CDR3 reads CASSAGTGGRINTEAFF. The CDR3 coding sequence is TGTGCCAGCAGCGCCGGGACAGGGGGCCGGATTAACACTGAAGCTTTCTTT.

CDR3 in DNA: TGTGCCAGCAGCCACAGACAGGGTGGCAATGAGCAGTTCTTC. Amino acids: CASSHRQGGNEQFF. J is TRBJ2-1 and V is TRBV7-1, with 7 positions matching TRBD1. TRBV7-1 is marked as an open reading frame, function uncertain. V lost 5 bases to trimming and J lost 6 bases; unmatched junction nucleotides: 7. The CDR3 spans 14 residues.

This clone was counted a single time. The V call is TRBV6-6, the J call TRBJ2-5; 12 bases map to TRBD2. The CDR3 sequence is 16 residues long. Germline-derived CDR1 and CDR2 are MNHNY and SVGAGI (reference sequence). V shed 2 bases, J shed 3 bases, and the junction held 4 bases outside the gene matches. CDR3 coding DNA: TGTGCCAGCAGTTACGAGGCTAGCGGGAGGGAAGAGACCCAGTACTTC. It encodes CASSYEASGREETQYF.

The V call is TRBV11-2, the J call TRBJ1-2; no clear D gene. This CDR3 region has 14 residues. Germline V lookup: CDR1 SGHAT, CDR2 FQNNGV. V was cut by 4 bases and J by 5 bases, with 14 bases left in between. CDR3 DNA sequence: TGTGCCAGCAGCTCAGGAGGGAGGCTTTATGGCTACACCTTC. This translates into CASSSGGRLYGYTF.

The V and J genes are TRBV7-2 and TRBJ1-4; weak D call: TRBD1 (5 bases). There are 15 residues in the CDR3. V was clipped by 1 base and J by 5 bases, with 11 bases between them. CDR1 and CDR2 from the germline V gene are SGHTA and FQGNSA. CDR3 in DNA: TGTGCCAGCAGCTTAGGGGGGGGACCGAATGAAAAACTGTTTTTT. Translation: CASSLGGGPNEKLFF.

This chain uses TRBV27 with TRBJ1-1; D perhaps matches TRBD1 (5 bases). V lost 2 bases, J lost 7 bases, and 11 bases lay in between. The CDR3 has 13 residues. The germline V gene has CDR1 MNHEY and CDR2 SMNVEV (reference sequence). CDR3 protein: CASSLLADSEAFF. The DNA for the CDR3 is TGTGCCAGCAGTTTACTGGCCGACAGTGAAGCTTTCTTT.

This chain links TRBV9 with TRBJ2-7, with 9 bases that match TRBD2. Germline CDR1 is SGDLS and CDR2 is YYNGEE. The J segment lost 7 bases and the V segment lost 0 bases, leaving 8 bases of the junction unmatched. There are 15 residues in the CDR3. In DNA form, the CDR3 reads TGTGCCAGCAGCGTAGGCGGGAGGGCCTCTGAAGAGCAGTACTTC. Residues: CASSVGGRASEEQYF.

This rearrangement joins TRBV6-5 to TRBJ2-7; D gene ambiguous. CDR3 length: 15 residues. V lost 0 bases and J lost 5, with 14 bases in between. From germline, CDR1 is MNHEY and CDR2 SVGAGI. This CDR3 reads CASSYSVARLDEQYF. CDR3 nucleotide sequence: TGTGCCAGCAGTTACTCGGTCGCCAGGTTGGACGAGCAGTACTTC.

The chain couples TRBV30 to TRBJ1-2; unclear D gene. CDR1 GTSNPN and CDR2 SVGIG come from the germline V gene (reference sequence). The CDR3 consists of 12 residues. Trimming took off 2 bases at V and 0 bases at J, with 4 bases between the two ends. CDR3 amino acids: CAWSPPNYGYTF. CDR3 nucleotides: TGTGCCTGGAGTCCACCTAACTATGGCTACACCTTC.

The chain employs TRBV4-3 and TRBJ1-5, with D perhaps TRBD1 (5 bases). Germline V gene sequence: CDR1 LGHNA, CDR2 YSLEER. This CDR3 contains 16 residues. V lost 0 bases, J lost 2 bases, and 11 bases lay in between. The CDR3 sequence is CASSQDRRGGNQPQHF. The CDR3 nucleotides read TGCGCCAGCAGCCAAGATCGGCGGGGGGGCAATCAGCCCCAGCATTTT.

The chain has TRBV21-1 and TRBJ1-1; TRBD1 is the table's D call and was not checked against the DNA. TRBV21-1 constitutes a pseudogene. This CDR3 is 15 amino acids long. CDR3 bases: TGTGCCAGCAGCAACCCAGGGGGCGAGAACACTGAAGCTTTCTTT. It specifies CASSNPGGENTEAFF.

The genes are TRBV4-2 and TRBJ2-3, with D maybe TRBD1 (5 bases). The germline V and J ends were trimmed by 0 bases and 6 bases, with 16 bases remaining between them. This CDR3 is built from 16 residues. CDR1 is LGHNA, CDR2 YNFKEQ, per germline. This CDR3 is CASSQEGVRNGDTQYF. CDR3 DNA sequence: TGTGCCAGCAGCCAAGAAGGGGTCCGTAACGGCGATACGCAGTATTTT.

The chain links TRBV27 to TRBJ2-1, with 9 bases matching TRBD2. The CDR3 has 15 residues. The ends lost 2 bases at V and 9 bases at J; junction bases unmatched: 8. Germline CDR1 and CDR2: MNHEY and SMNVEV (reference sequence). In nucleotides, the CDR3 is TGTGCCAGCAGTTTAGGTCCGGCGGGGGGGACTGAGCAGTTCTTC. Translating it yields CASSLGPAGGTEQFF.

The table lists this clone with a few counts. V and J are TRBV14 and TRBJ2-7; D uncertain. This CDR3 spans 11 amino acids. From germline, CDR1 is SGHDN and CDR2 FVKESK. Trimming removed 2 bases from V and 7 bases from J, with 6 bases in between. The CDR3 coding sequence is TGTGCCAGCAGCCAAAGCCTTGAGCAGTACTTC. Translation gives CASSQSLEQYF.

V gene TRBV7-2 combines with J gene TRBJ1-1; 8 nucleotides line up with TRBD1. The CDR3 runs 13 residues. V was pared by 4 bases and J by 11 bases, with 9 bases of the junction left unmatched. Per the germline V gene, CDR1 is SGHTA and CDR2 is FQGNSA. DNA for the CDR3: TGTGCCAGCAGCTCCGGGACAGGCCTTTGGGCTTTCTTT. Residues: CASSSGTGLWAFF.

The sample holds a few counts of this clone. V gene TRBV30 combines with J gene TRBJ2-1; D is possibly TRBD2 (6 bases). V lost 0 bases and J lost 6, with 12 bases in between. Germline loops: CDR1 GTSNPN, CDR2 SVGIG (reference sequence). CDR3 size: 14 residues. CDR3 sequence reads: CAWSVGGELNEQFF. The CDR3 DNA sequence: TGTGCCTGGAGTGTAGGCGGGGAACTCAATGAGCAGTTCTTC.

This chain connects TRBV10-3 to TRBJ2-2; the match to TRBD2 covers 9 bases. The CDR3 extends over 16 amino acids. V lost 8 bases, J lost 2 bases, and 9 bases stayed unmatched. Germline lookup yields CDR1 ENHRY and CDR2 SYGVKD. The DNA of the CDR3 is TGTGCCATCCCCTCAGCGGGGGGACAAAACACCGGGGAGCTGTTTTTT. Its translation is CAIPSAGGQNTGELFF.

The CDR3 spells CASSWGTGMGGYTF. The CDR3 DNA is TGCGCCAGCAGCTGGGGGACAGGGATGGGAGGCTACACCTTC. The chain joins TRBV5-1 to TRBJ1-2; 9 nucleotides agree with TRBD1. The CDR3 length is 14 residues. V was clipped by 3 bases and J by 8 bases; unmatched bases: 8. Germline CDR1 is SGHRS and CDR2 is YFSETQ.

This clone was recorded a few times. Other DNA variants within this sample encode the same CDR3. The chain uses TRBV6-5 and TRBJ2-7, with D unresolved. The CDR3 length is 15 residues. CDR1 is MNHEY and CDR2 is SVGAGI in the germline V gene. With 0 bases removed from V and 0 bases from J, the gap between germline ends came to 9 bases. CDR3 protein: CASSYSGSNSYEQYF. In DNA form, the CDR3 reads TGTGCCAGCAGTTACTCGGGGTCAAACTCCTACGAGCAGTACTTC.

The chain uses TRBV30 and TRBJ1-3; D remains ambiguous. CDR3 size: 13 residues. The germline V gene encodes CDR1 GTSNPN and CDR2 SVGIG (reference sequence). V dropped 2 bases and J dropped 1 base, with 6 bases sitting between them. The CDR3 loop reads CAWSPGSGNTIYF. The DNA for the CDR3 is TGTGCCTGGAGTCCAGGATCTGGAAACACCATATATTTT.

The gene calls are TRBV5-5 and TRBJ1-1, with a possible D match to TRBD1 (5 bases). CDR1 is SGHKS and CDR2 is YYEKEE in the germline V gene (reference sequence). The CDR3 length is 16 residues. The V and J ends lost 3 bases and 1 base respectively, with 16 bases between them. The CDR3 reads CASSWGVGIANTEAFF. The CDR3 DNA follows: TGTGCCAGCAGCTGGGGGGTAGGGATCGCGAACACTGAAGCTTTCTTT. Full variable domain (remainder filled in from reference TRBV5-5 and TRBJ1-1): DAGVTQSPTHLIKTRGQQVTLRCSPISGHKSVSWYQQVLGQGPQFIFQYYEKEERGRGNFPDRFSARQFPNYSSELNVNALLLGDSALYLCASSWGVGIANTEAFFGQGTRLTVV.

This chain uses TRBV7-9 with TRBJ2-5, with D uncertain. The ends were cut back, 4 bases at V and 5 bases at J, with 5 bases in the middle. The length of the CDR3 is 11 residues. The germline CDR1 and CDR2 sequences are SEHNR and FQNEAQ (reference sequence). CDR3 loop: CASSSSETQYF. For the CDR3, the DNA is TGTGCCAGCAGCTCGTCGGAGACCCAGTACTTC.

V and J are TRBV5-4 and TRBJ2-1, with 8 bases matching TRBD2. Per germline, CDR1 SGHNT and CDR2 YYREEE (reference sequence). The CDR3 sequence is 16 residues long. V was clipped by 0 bases and J by 3 bases; unmatched bases: 5. The CDR3 DNA reads as TGTGCCAGCAGCTTGGAGGCGGGAGGTTTCTACAATGAGCAGTTCTTC. This sequence encodes CASSLEAGGFYNEQFF.

The gene calls are TRBV7-5 and TRBJ1-2; the D call of TRBD1 is as the table states it, not checked on the DNA. TRBV7-5 is a recognized pseudogene. The CDR3 covers 16 residues. The CDR3 DNA reads as TGTGCCAGCAGCTTAGAGACGGCTCCAGGGTTGGGTGGCTACACCTTC. It translates to CASSLETAPGLGGYTF.